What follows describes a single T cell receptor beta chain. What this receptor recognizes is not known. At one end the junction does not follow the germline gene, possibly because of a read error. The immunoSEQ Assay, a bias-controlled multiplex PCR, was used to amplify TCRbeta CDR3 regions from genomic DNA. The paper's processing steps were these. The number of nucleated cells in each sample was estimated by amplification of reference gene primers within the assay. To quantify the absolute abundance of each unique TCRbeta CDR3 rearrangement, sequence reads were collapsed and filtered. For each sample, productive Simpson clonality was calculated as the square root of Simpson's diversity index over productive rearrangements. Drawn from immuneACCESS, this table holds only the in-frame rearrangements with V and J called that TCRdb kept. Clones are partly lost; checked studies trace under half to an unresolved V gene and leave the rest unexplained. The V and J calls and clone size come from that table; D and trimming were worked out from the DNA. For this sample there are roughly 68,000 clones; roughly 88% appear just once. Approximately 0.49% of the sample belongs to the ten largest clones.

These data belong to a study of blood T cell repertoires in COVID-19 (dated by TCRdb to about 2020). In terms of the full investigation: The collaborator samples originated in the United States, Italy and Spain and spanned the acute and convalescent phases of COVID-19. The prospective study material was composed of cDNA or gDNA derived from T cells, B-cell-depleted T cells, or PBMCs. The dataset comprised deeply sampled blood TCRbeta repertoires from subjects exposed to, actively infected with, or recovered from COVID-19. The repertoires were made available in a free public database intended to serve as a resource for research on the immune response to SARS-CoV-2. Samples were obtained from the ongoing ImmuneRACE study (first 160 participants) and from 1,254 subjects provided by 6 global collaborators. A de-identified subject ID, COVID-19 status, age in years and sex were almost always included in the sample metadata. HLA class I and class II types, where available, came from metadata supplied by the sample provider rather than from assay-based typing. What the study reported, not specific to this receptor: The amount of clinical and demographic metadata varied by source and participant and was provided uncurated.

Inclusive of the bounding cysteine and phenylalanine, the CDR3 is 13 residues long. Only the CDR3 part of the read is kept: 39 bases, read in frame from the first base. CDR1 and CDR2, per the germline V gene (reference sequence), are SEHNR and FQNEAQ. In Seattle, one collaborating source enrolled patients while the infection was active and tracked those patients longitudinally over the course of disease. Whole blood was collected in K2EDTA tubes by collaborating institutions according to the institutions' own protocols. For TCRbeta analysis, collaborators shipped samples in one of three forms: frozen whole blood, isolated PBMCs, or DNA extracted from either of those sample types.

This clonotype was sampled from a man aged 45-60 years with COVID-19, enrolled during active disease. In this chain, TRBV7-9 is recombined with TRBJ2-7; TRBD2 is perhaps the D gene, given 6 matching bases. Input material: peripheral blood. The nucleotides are TGTGCCAGCAGCCCGGGGGACGGTTCGGGTCCTAACTTC. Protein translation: CASSPGDGSGPNF.